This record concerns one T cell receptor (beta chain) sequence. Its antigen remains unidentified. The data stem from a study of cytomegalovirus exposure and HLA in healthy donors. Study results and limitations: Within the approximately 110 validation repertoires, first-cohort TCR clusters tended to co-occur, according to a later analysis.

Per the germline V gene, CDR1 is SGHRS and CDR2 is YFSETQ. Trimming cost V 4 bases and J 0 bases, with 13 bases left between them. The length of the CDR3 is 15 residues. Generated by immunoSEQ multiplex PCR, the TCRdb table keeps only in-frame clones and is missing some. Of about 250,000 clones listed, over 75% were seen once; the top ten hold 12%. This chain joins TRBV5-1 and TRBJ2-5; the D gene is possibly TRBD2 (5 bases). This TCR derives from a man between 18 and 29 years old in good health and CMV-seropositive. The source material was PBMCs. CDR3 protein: CASSLGVSNQETQYF. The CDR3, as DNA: TGCGCCAGCAGCCTGGGAGTGAGCAACCAAGAGACCCAGTACTTC.